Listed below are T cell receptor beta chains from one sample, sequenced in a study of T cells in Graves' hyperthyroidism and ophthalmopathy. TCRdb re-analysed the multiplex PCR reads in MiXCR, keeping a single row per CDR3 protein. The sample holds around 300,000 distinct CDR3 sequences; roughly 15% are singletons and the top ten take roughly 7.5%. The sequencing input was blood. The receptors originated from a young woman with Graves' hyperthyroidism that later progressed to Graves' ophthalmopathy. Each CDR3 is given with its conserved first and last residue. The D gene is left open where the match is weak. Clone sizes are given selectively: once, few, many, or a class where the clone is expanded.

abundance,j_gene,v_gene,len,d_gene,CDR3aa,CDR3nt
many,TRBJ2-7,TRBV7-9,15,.,CASSSFGAARDEQYF,TGTGCCAGCAGCTCCTTCGGTGCGGCGCGGGACGAGCAGTACTTC
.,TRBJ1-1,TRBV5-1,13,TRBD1,CASSSGQSPEAFF,TGCGCCAGCAGCTCGGGACAGTCCCCTGAAGCTTTCTTT
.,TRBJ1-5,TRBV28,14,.,CASTRPGGNQPQHF,TGTGCCAGCACCCGGCCGGGGGGTAATCAGCCCCAGCATTTT
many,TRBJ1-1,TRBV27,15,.,CASSSLGGLNTEAFF,TGTGCCAGCAGTTCTCTGGGCGGCCTGAACACTGAAGCTTTCTTT
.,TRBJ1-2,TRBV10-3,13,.,CAIRDPPSDGYTF,TGTGCCATCAGGGACCCTCCATCGGATGGCTACACCTTC
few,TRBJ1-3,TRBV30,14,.,CAWSVHHSGNTIYF,TGTGCCTGGAGTGTACACCATTCTGGAAACACCATATATTTT
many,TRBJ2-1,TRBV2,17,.,CASSVDGDSFSYNEQFF,TGTGCCAGCAGTGTCGATGGTGACAGTTTCTCCTACAATGAGCAGTTCTTC
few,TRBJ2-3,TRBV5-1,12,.,CASNISTDTQYF,TGCGCCAGCAACATTAGCACAGATACGCAGTATTTT
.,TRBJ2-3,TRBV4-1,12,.,CASSTATDTQYF,TGCGCCAGCAGTACAGCCACAGATACGCAGTATTTT
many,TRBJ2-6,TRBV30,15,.,CAWSLGISGANVLTF,TGTGCCTGGAGTCTAGGAATTTCTGGGGCCAACGTCCTGACTTTC
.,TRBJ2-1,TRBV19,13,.,CASSPWENNEQFF,TGTGCCAGTAGTCCCTGGGAGAACAATGAGCAGTTCTTC
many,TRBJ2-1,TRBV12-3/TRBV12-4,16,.,CASSPRRDTRWSEQFF,TGTGCCAGCAGCCCCCGTCGGGACACCCGTTGGAGCGAGCAGTTCTTC
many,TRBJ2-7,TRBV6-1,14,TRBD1,CASSSDRGSYEQYF,TGTGCCAGCAGTTCGGACAGGGGATCTTACGAGCAGTACTTC
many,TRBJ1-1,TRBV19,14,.,CASKDNNLNTEAFF,TGTGCCAGTAAGGACAACAACTTGAACACTGAAGCTTTCTTT
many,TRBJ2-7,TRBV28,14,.,CASSLTLERVGQYF,TGTGCCAGCAGTTTAACCCTAGAGCGGGTCGGGCAGTACTTC
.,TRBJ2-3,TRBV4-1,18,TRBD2,CASSQEVASGLSTDTQYF,TGCGCCAGCAGCCAAGAGGTAGCTAGCGGGCTTAGCACAGATACGCAGTATTTT
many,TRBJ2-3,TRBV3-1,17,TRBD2,CASSQPKLAGSGDTQYF,TGTGCCAGCAGCCAACCGAAACTAGCGGGATCCGGAGATACGCAGTATTTT
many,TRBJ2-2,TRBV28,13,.,CASRDANTGELFF,TGTGCCTCCCGGGATGCGAACACCGGGGAGCTGTTTTTT
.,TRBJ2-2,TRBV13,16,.,CASSYTTGMDTGELFF,TGTGCCAGCAGCTATACTACAGGGATGGATACCGGGGAGCTGTTTTTT
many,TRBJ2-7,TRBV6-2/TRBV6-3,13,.,CATRAPTSSRQYF,TGTGCCACCCGCGCTCCTACGAGTTCACGGCAGTACTTC
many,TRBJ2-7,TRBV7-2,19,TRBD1,CASSSPDSSRDRASYEQYF,TGTGCCAGCAGCTCACCGGACTCTTCCCGGGACAGAGCTTCCTACGAGCAGTACTTC
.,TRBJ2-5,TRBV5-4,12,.,CASSPVGETQYF,TGTGCCAGCAGCCCTGTAGGAGAGACCCAGTACTTC
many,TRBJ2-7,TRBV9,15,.,CASSVRGQAINEQYF,TGTGCCAGCAGCGTACGTGGTCAGGCTATAAACGAGCAGTACTTC
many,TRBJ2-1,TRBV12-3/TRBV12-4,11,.,CASSFSNEQFF,TGTGCCAGCAGTTTTTCCAATGAGCAGTTCTTC
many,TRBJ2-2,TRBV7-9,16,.,CASSDGVGGNTGELFF,TGTGCCAGCAGCGATGGAGTGGGGGGGAACACCGGGGAGCTGTTTTTT
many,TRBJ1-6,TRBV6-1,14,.,CASSEGWGNSPLHF,TGTGCCAGCAGTGAAGGATGGGGTAATTCACCCCTCCACTTT
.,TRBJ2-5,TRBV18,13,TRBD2,CASSPWGGETQYF,TGTGCCAGCTCACCTTGGGGGGGAGAGACCCAGTACTTC
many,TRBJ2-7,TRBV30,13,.,CAWSVGTNYEQYF,TGTGCCTGGAGTGTCGGGACCAACTACGAGCAGTACTTC
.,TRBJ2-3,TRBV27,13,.,CASSLAPGVTQYF,TGTGCCAGCAGTTTAGCCCCAGGGGTTACGCAGTATTTT
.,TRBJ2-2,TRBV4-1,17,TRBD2,CASSQRTSGANTGELFF,TGCGCCAGCAGCCAGAGGACTAGCGGGGCGAACACCGGGGAGCTGTTTTTT
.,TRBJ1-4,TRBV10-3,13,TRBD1,CATAGTANEKLFF,TGTGCCACCGCCGGGACAGCTAATGAAAAACTGTTTTTT
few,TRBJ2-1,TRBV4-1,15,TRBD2,CASSQDQGLASEQFF,TGCGCCAGCAGCCAAGATCAAGGACTAGCGAGTGAGCAGTTCTTC
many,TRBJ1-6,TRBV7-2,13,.,CASSLDRGSPLHF,TGTGCCAGCAGCTTAGACCGAGGGTCACCCCTCCACTTT
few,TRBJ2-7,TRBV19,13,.,CASSIEGGNEQYF,TGTGCCAGTAGTATAGAAGGGGGAAACGAGCAGTACTTC
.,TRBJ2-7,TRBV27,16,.,CASSKAGPRVDYEQYF,TGTGCCAGCAGCAAGGCCGGACCGCGCGTGGACTACGAGCAGTACTTC
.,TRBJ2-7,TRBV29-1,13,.,CSVAGTYAYEQYF,TGCAGCGTGGCCGGGACATACGCCTACGAGCAGTACTTC
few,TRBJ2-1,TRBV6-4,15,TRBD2,CASRRTSGPYNEQFF,TGTGCCAGCAGAAGGACTAGCGGGCCGTACAATGAGCAGTTCTTC
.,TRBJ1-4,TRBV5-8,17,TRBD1,CASSSRDRGRANEKLFF,TGTGCCAGCAGCTCACGGGACAGGGGGCGCGCTAATGAAAAACTGTTTTTT
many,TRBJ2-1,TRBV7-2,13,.,CASSLRQWNEQFF,TGTGCCAGCAGCTTACGGCAATGGAATGAGCAGTTCTTC
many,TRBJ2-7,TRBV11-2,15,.,CASSYADQTNHEQYF,TGTGCCAGCAGCTACGCGGACCAGACCAACCACGAGCAGTACTTC
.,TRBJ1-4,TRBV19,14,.,CASSAGRTNEKLFF,TGTGCCAGTAGTGCGGGGAGGACTAATGAAAAACTGTTTTTT